What follows are 26 T cell receptor beta chains derived from one specimen sequenced in a study of blood T cell repertoires in COVID-19. The table came from immunoSEQ multiplex PCR; TCRdb's copy has only in-frame clones and leaves some out. The profile shows about 100,000 clones, 79% of them singletons. Sequenced sample: peripheral blood. These TCRs come from a woman of 80 years or more with active or convalescent COVID-19.

This chain connects TRBV27 to TRBJ2-5; tentatively, D is TRBD1 (8 bases). Germline assignment: CDR1 MNHEY and CDR2 SMNVEV (reference sequence). The CDR3 spans 16 residues. V was shortened by 3 bases and J by 1 base, with 15 bases between the two germline ends. The CDR3 here is CASSFHRGGLQETQYF. The DNA of the CDR3 is TGTGCCAGCAGTTTCCACAGGGGGGGCCTCCAAGAGACCCAGTACTTC.

The chain combines TRBV19 with TRBJ2-5; D uncertain. The CDR3 spans 13 residues. V was cut by 6 bases and J by 7 bases, with 15 bases left in between. Germline V lookup: CDR1 LNHDA, CDR2 SQIVND (reference sequence). CDR3 sequence: CASSQTETGTQYF. CDR3 sequence (DNA): TGTGCCAGTAGCCAGACCGAAACGGGGACCCAGTACTTC.

The chain carries TRBV5-6 and TRBJ2-5; 8 bases map to TRBD1. V lost 0 bases and J lost 5; bases outside the gene matches: 6. This CDR3 is built from 15 residues. Germline V gives CDR1 SGHDT, CDR2 YYEEEE. CDR3 sequence reads: CASSLAAGGRETQYF. The CDR3, as DNA: TGTGCCAGCAGCTTGGCGGCAGGGGGCAGGGAGACCCAGTACTTC.

This clone has only a few counts. V gene TRBV24-1 combines with J gene TRBJ2-7, with 8 bases matching TRBD2. CDR3 length equals 16 residues. Trimming at V came to 4 bases and at J to 4 bases, leaving 11 bases not matched to a gene. Per germline, CDR1 KGHDR and CDR2 SFDVKD. The CDR3 region has the DNA TGTGCCACCAGTGACACCTGTGAGCGGGAGCGTTACGAGCAGTACTTC. Its translation is CATSDTCERERYEQYF.

J is TRBJ1-2 and V is TRBV6-2 or TRBV6-3; 9 bases agree with TRBD1. Trimming cost V 5 bases and J 3 bases; bases outside gene matches: 4. Germline V gene lookup returns CDR1 MNHEY and CDR2 SVGEGT. This CDR3 is 14 amino acids long. CDR3 nucleotides: TGTGCCAGCAGTACAGGGGGCAGGGACTATGGCTACACCTTC. It yields the protein CASSTGGRDYGYTF.

V usage is TRBV7-2 and J usage is TRBJ2-7, with TRBD2 matching 14 bases. Trimming removed 4 bases from V and 6 bases from J; junction bases left unmatched: 5. Germline V CDR1 and CDR2: SGHTA, FQGNSA. The CDR3 runs to 15 residues. The CDR3 loop is CASSWGLAGAVEQYF. The CDR3 DNA follows: TGTGCCAGCAGCTGGGGACTAGCGGGAGCGGTCGAGCAGTACTTC.

The rearrangement uses TRBV30 and TRBJ1-1, with D possibly being TRBD1 (6 bases). Trimming took 2 bases from V and 3 from J, leaving 10 bases between them. Germline CDR1 and CDR2: GTSNPN and SVGIG (reference sequence). The CDR3 length is 13 residues. CDR3 nucleotide sequence: TGTGCCTGGAGTACCAGGGGAGACACTGAAGCTTTCTTT. It codes for CAWSTRGDTEAFF.

J is TRBJ2-6 and V is TRBV7-2, with D perhaps TRBD1 (5 bases). Trimming left V 0 bases short and J 0 bases short, with 9 bases between. The germline V gene encodes CDR1 SGHTA and CDR2 FQGNSA. The CDR3 is made up of 17 amino acids. In DNA, the CDR3 is TGTGCCAGCAGCTTAGCCAGACAGTTCTCTGGGGCCAACGTCCTGACTTTC. It codes for CASSLARQFSGANVLTF.

The genes are TRBV7-3 and TRBJ2-1; 8 nucleotides match TRBD2. Germline V gene lookup returns CDR1 SGHTA and CDR2 FQGTGA. Trimming at V came to 5 bases and at J to 3 bases, leaving 6 bases not matched to a gene. The length of the CDR3 is 15 residues. CDR3 loop: CASSRGLGHYNEQFF. The CDR3 nucleotides are TGTGCCAGCAGCCGGGGACTAGGGCACTACAATGAGCAGTTCTTC.

The V gene is TRBV4-2, the J gene TRBJ1-5, with D possibly matching TRBD1 (6 bases). Germline V lookup: CDR1 LGHNA, CDR2 YNFKEQ. The ends were cut back, 2 bases at V and 5 bases at J, with 13 bases in the middle. The CDR3 is 15 residues long. The CDR3 loop reads CASSQTGNRDQPQHF. As DNA, the CDR3 is TGTGCCAGCAGCCAAACAGGGAATAGGGATCAGCCCCAGCATTTT.

Written as DNA, the CDR3 is TGTGCCAGCAGTCCTAGCGGGAGTATTGAGCAGTACTTC. Protein product: CASSPSGSIEQYF. This chain connects TRBV27 to TRBJ2-7, with TRBD2 matching 10 bases. CDR1 and CDR2 from the germline V gene are MNHEY and SMNVEV (reference sequence). The ends lost 5 bases at V and 7 bases at J; junction bases unmatched: 5. This CDR3 has 13 amino acids.

This clone was counted between two and nine times. The gene calls are TRBV7-9 and TRBJ2-1, with 8 bases that match TRBD2. The CDR3 runs to 13 residues. CDR1 and CDR2 from the germline V gene are SEHNR and FQNEAQ (reference sequence). The trim removed 4 bases at V and 12 bases at J, leaving 8 bases unmatched. CDR3 DNA: TGTGCCAGCAGCTCCCGGGAAAGCGGGGGGCAGTTCTTC. Its translation is CASSSRESGGQFF.

The chain employs TRBV5-5 and TRBJ2-5; 11 positions match TRBD1. V shed 4 bases and J 5 bases; nucleotides not matched to a gene: 7. Per germline, CDR1 SGHKS and CDR2 YYEKEE (reference sequence). The CDR3 length is 15 residues. Written as DNA, the CDR3 is TGTGCCAGCAGCAGGGACAGGGGGAACGGGGAGACCCAGTACTTC. Its translation is CASSRDRGNGETQYF.

Ten or more counts support this clone. The rearrangement uses TRBV6-4 and TRBJ2-1; the match to TRBD2 covers 10 bases. With V trimmed by 5 bases and J by 4 bases, 5 bases remained unmatched. Germline CDR1 is MRHNA and CDR2 is SNTAGT. The CDR3 spans 15 residues. CDR3 in amino acids: CASSSGTSDYNEQFF. CDR3 bases: TGTGCCAGCAGTTCCGGGACTAGCGATTACAATGAGCAGTTCTTC.

This clone was seen only once. The chain employs TRBV4-1 and TRBJ2-7; TRBD1 might be the D (6 bases). The CDR3 is 15 amino acids. Germline CDR1 MGHRA, CDR2 YSYEKL. V gave up 1 base and J gave up 3 bases, with 13 bases separating them. In DNA, the CDR3 is TGCGCCAGCAGCCAAGGGTTACGGACAGACTACGAGCAGTACTTC. Translated, it gives CASSQGLRTDYEQYF.

This clone was picked up a small number of times. V usage is TRBV7-9 and J usage is TRBJ2-1, with 8 bases aligning to TRBD2. V trimming: 5 bases; J trimming: 10 bases; junction bases outside the gene matches: 13. CDR1 and CDR2 from the germline V gene are SEHNR and FQNEAQ (reference sequence). This CDR3 spans 15 amino acids. CDR3 sequence reads: CASSAHAGGLGEQFF. The CDR3 DNA reads TGTGCCAGCAGCGCGCACGCGGGGGGCTTGGGGGAGCAGTTCTTC. Using reference TRBV7-9 and TRBJ2-1 for the parts outside the CDR3, the full variable domain is DTGVSQNPRHKITKRGQNVTFRCDPISEHNRLYWYRQTLGQGPEFLTYFQNEAQLEKSRLLSDRFSAERPKGSFSTLEIQRTEQGDSAMYLCASSAHAGGLGEQFFGPGTRLTVL.

DNA for the CDR3: TGTGCCAGCAGCTTGGGTTGGACAGGGGTCGAGCAGTACTTC. Encoded protein: CASSLGWTGVEQYF. The chain joins TRBV5-6 to TRBJ2-7; 9 bases fit TRBD1. V gave up 0 bases and J gave up 6 bases; unmatched junction bases: 4. This CDR3 is 14 amino acids long. CDR1 is SGHDT and CDR2 is YYEEEE in the germline V gene.

The chain joins TRBV28 to TRBJ2-7; the match to TRBD2 covers 10 bases. J was trimmed by 4 bases and V by 7 bases; bases with no gene match: 13. The CDR3 spans 16 residues. In germline, CDR1 is MDHEN, CDR2 SYDVKM. Written as DNA, the CDR3 is TGTGCCAGCACCTCTCCCTCCGGGACTAGCGTTTACGAGCAGTACTTC. As protein: CASTSPSGTSVYEQYF.

The count of this clone is one. This chain uses TRBV4-1 with TRBJ2-3, with 8 nucleotides matching TRBD2. Trimming took 1 base from V and 5 from J; bases not matched to a gene: 8. The CDR3 extends over 16 amino acids. Looked up from germline, CDR1 is MGHRA and CDR2 is YSYEKL. CDR3 coding DNA: TGCGCCAGCAGCCAAGCTGGGCAAGCGGGAGTAGATACGCAGTATTTT. Its translation: CASSQAGQAGVDTQYF.

This chain uses TRBV6-2 or TRBV6-3 with TRBJ1-1; no firm D call. CDR1 is MNHEY, CDR2 SVGEGT, per germline. The CDR3 has 17 amino acids. Trimming removed 6 bases at V and 0 bases at J, with 20 bases between. The CDR3 sequence: CASSLQPDWRLNTEAFF. The CDR3 DNA reads as TGTGCCAGCAGCCTACAGCCCGACTGGAGGTTGAACACTGAAGCTTTCTTT.

V and J are TRBV9 and TRBJ1-1, with TRBD1 matching over 7 bases. This CDR3 comprises 13 residues. J was trimmed by 5 bases and V by 3 bases; bases with no gene match: 4. CDR1 is SGDLS and CDR2 is YYNGEE in the germline V gene. The CDR3 loop reads CASSGTGVTEAFF. The CDR3 DNA reads as TGTGCCAGCAGCGGTACAGGGGTGACTGAAGCTTTCTTT. Combining the CDR3 with reference TRBV9 and TRBJ1-1 gives the whole variable domain DSGVTQTPKHLITATGQRVTLRCSPRSGDLSVYWYQQSLDQGLQFLIQYYNGEERAKGNILERFSAQQFPDLHSELNLSSLELGDSALYFCASSGTGVTEAFFGQGTRLTVV.

The genes are TRBV5-4 and TRBJ2-1, with 12 nucleotides matching TRBD1. Germline-derived CDR1 and CDR2 are SGHNT and YYREEE (reference sequence). V was clipped by 4 bases and J by 6 bases; unmatched bases: 8. This CDR3 is built from 16 residues. The CDR3 reads CASSHSRDRGLNEQFF. CDR3 DNA: TGTGCCAGCAGCCATTCGAGGGACAGGGGGCTCAATGAGCAGTTCTTC.

The V call is TRBV5-1, the J call TRBJ2-1, with a possible D match to TRBD2 (6 bases). Germline V gives CDR1 SGHRS, CDR2 YFSETQ. CDR3 length: 14 amino acids. Trimming left V 6 bases short and J 8 bases short, with 18 bases between. The CDR3 region has the DNA TGCGCCAGCACCCGAGTTCCGGGGGTCGATGAGCAGTTCTTC. It specifies CASTRVPGVDEQFF.

This sequence joins TRBV7-2 and TRBJ2-1; TRBD1 aligns across 11 bases. Per germline, CDR1 SGHTA and CDR2 FQGNSA. With V trimmed by 7 bases and J by 5 bases, 16 bases remained unmatched. The CDR3 sequence is 18 residues long. The chain's CDR3 is CASTAGQGALPIHNEQFF. The CDR3 DNA sequence: TGTGCCAGCACCGCCGGACAGGGGGCCCTACCCATCCACAATGAGCAGTTCTTC.

The V call is TRBV11-2, the J call TRBJ2-7, with 7 bases fitting TRBD2. The junction had 7 bases not matched to a gene; V was cut back by 4 bases and J by 4 bases. This CDR3 spans 14 amino acids. Germline CDR1 SGHAT, CDR2 FQNNGV. The CDR3 loop is CASSYGGSVYEQYF. DNA of the CDR3: TGTGCCAGCAGCTACGGCGGGAGTGTGTACGAGCAGTACTTC.

This clone was seen a handful of times. J is TRBJ1-5 and V is TRBV28, with 10 bases fitting TRBD1. The length of the CDR3 is 16 residues. Losses at the gene ends were 4 bases for V and 2 bases for J; bases not matched to a gene: 5. CDR1 and CDR2 (germline): MDHEN, SYDVKM. The CDR3 region has the DNA TGTGCCAGCAGTTCTCCCGGGACAGGGGGCAATCAGCCCCAGCATTTT. Its protein is CASSSPGTGGNQPQHF.